Reported below is one T cell receptor (beta chain). Its cognate antigen is unknown. This sample is drawn from a study of cytomegalovirus exposure and HLA in healthy donors. Germline V gene lookup returns CDR1 SGHRS and CDR2 YFSETQ. This CDR3 region has 14 residues. V lost 5 bases, J lost 7 bases, and 7 bases stayed unmatched. 13 Jbeta primers and 60 Vbeta primers were used for the PCR. The data were produced by immunoSEQ multiplex PCR, yet TCRdb's version contains in-frame clones alone and is incomplete. The table lists 120,000 or so clones, approximately 80% of them singletons. Donors likely had unrecorded immune exposures despite being nominally healthy when sampled. General observations from the study: A further, later analysis showed that HLA-associated TCR beta chains (compared with equally common others) were more clonally expanded. Immune exposure information available was restricted to CMV serostatus.

The sequenced sample was PBMCs. J is TRBJ2-1 and V is TRBV5-1, with 9 nucleotides matching TRBD1. The TCR sequence derives from a man younger than 35 in good health and CMV-seronegative. CDR3 residues: CASRLSTGGNEQFF. CDR3 nucleotide sequence: TGCGCCAGCAGACTATCGACAGGGGGTAATGAGCAGTTCTTC.